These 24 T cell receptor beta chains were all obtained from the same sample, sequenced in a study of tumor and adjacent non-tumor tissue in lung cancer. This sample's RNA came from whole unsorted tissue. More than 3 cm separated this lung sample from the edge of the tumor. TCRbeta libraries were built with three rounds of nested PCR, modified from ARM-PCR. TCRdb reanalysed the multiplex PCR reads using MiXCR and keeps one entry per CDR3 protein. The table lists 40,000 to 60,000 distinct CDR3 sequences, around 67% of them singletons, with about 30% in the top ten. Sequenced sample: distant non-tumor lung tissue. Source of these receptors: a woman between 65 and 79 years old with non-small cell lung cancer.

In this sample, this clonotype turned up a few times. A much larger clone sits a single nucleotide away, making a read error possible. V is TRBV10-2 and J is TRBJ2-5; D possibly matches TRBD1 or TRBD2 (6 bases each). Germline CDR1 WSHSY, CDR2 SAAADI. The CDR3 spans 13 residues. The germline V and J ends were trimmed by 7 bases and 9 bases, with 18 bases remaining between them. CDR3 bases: TGCGCCAGCACGGAGGGGGAGTGGGAGGCCCAGTACTTC. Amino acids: CASTEGEWEAQYF.

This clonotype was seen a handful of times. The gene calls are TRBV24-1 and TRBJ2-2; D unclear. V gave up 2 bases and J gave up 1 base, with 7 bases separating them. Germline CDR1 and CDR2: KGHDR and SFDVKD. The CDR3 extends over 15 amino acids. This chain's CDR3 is CATSDSTLNTGELFF. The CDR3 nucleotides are TGTGCCACCAGTGATTCAACCTTGAACACCGGGGAGCTGTTTTTT.

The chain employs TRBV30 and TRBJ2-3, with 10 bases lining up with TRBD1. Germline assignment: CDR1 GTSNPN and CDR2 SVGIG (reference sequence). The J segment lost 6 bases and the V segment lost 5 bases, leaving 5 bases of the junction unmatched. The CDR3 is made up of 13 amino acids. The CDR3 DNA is TGTGCCTGGGGGGGGACAGGGGTGGATACGCAGTATTTT. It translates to CAWGGTGVDTQYF.

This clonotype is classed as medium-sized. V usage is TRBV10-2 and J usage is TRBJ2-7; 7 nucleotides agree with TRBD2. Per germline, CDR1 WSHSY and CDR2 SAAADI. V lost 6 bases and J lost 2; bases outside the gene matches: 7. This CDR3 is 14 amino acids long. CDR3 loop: CASRDQRETYEQYF. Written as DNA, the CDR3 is TGCGCCAGCAGGGACCAGCGGGAAACCTACGAGCAGTACTTC.

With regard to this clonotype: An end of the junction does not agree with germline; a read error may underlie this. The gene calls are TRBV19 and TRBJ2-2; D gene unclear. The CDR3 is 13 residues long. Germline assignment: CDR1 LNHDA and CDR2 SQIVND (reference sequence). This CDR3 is CAGSGRSTGELFF. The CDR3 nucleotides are TGTGCCGGTAGTGGTCGCAGCACCGGGGAGCTGTTTTTT. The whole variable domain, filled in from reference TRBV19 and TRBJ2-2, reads DGGITQSPKYLFRKEGQNVTLSCEQNLNHDAMYWYRQDPGQGLRLIYYSQIVNDFQKGDIAEGYSVSREKKESFPLTVTSAQKNPTAFYLCAGSGRSTGELFFGEGSRLTVL.

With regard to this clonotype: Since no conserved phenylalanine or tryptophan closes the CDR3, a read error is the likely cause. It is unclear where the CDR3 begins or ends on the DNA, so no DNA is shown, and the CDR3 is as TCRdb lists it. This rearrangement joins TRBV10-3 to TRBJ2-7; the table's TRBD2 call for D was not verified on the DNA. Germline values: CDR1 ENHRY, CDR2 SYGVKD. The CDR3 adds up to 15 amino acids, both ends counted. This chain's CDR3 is CAISEGTSGSHEQNL.

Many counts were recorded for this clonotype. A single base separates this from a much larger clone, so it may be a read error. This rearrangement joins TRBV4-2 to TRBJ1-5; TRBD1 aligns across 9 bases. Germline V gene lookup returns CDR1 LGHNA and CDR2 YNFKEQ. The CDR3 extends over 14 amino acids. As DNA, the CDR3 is TGTGCCAGCGGCCACACAGGGGGCGGTCAGCCCCAGCATTTT. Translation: CASGHTGGGQPQHF.

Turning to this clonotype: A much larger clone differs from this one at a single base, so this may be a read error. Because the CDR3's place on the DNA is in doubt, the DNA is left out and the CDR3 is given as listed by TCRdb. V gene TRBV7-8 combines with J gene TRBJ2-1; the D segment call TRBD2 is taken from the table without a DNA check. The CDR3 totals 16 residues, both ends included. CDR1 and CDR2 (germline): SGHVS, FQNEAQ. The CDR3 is CASSFGSGRESNEQFF.

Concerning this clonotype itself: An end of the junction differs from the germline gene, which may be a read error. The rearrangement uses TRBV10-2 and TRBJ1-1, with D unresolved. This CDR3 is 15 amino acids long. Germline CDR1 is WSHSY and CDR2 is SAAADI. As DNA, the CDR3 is TGCGCGAGCAGTGAGTGGAGCACTCTGAACAGTGAGGCTTTCTTT. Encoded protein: CASSEWSTLNSEAFF.

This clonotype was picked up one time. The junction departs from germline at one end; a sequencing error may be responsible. The CDR3 sequence: CPSSFSGTTGEPFF. CDR3 sequence (DNA): TGTCCCAGTAGCTTTAGCGGGACCACCGGGGAGCCGTTTTTT. The chain uses TRBV11-3 and TRBJ2-2; 8 nucleotides match TRBD2. Germline V gene sequence: CDR1 SGHNT, CDR2 YENEEA. The CDR3 runs 14 residues.

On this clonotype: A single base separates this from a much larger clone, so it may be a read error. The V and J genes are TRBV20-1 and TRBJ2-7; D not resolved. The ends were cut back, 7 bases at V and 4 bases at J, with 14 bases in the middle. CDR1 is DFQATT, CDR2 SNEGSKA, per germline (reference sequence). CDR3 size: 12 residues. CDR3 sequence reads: CSVSGWGYEQYF. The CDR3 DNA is TGCAGTGTTAGTGGTTGGGGTTACGAGCAGTACTTC.

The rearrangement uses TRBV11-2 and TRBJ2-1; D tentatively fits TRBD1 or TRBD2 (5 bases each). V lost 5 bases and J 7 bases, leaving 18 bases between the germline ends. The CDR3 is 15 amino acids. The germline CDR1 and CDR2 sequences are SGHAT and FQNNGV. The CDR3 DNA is TGTGCCAGCAGCACCGGGACCAGCGGCCTTAATGAGCAGTTCTTC. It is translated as CASSTGTSGLNEQFF.

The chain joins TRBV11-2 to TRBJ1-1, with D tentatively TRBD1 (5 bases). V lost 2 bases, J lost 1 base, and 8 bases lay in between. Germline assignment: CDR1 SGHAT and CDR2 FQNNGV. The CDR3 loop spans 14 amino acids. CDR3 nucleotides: TGTGCCAGCAGCTTAAATACAGGGAACACTGAAGCTTTCTTT. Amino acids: CASSLNTGNTEAFF.

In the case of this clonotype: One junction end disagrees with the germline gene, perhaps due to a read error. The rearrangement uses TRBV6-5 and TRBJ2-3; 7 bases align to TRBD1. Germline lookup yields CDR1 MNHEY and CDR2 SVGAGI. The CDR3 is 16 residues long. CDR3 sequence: CAGRYPNRGQTDTQYF. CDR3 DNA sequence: TGTGCCGGCAGATACCCTAACAGGGGTCAAACAGATACGCAGTATTTT.

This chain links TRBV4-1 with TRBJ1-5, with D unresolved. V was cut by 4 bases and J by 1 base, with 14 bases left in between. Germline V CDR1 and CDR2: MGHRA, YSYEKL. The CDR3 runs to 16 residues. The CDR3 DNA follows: TGCGCCAGCAGCCTTGAACAGTCCATCAGCAATCAGCCCCAGCATTTT. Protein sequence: CASSLEQSISNQPQHF.

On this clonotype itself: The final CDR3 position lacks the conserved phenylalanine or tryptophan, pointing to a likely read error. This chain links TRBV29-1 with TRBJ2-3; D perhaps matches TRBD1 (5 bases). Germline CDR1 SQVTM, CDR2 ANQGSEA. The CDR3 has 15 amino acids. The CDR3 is CSVEDGQAGTVTQYL. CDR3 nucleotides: TGCAGCGTTGAAGATGGACAAGCTGGCACAGTTACGCAGTATTTA.

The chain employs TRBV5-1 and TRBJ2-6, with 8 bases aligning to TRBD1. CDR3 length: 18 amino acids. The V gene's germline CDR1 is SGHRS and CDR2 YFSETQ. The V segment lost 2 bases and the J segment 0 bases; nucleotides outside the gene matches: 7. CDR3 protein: CASSLQGGSLSGANVLTF. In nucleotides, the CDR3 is TGCGCCAGCAGCTTACAGGGGGGCTCACTCTCTGGGGCCAACGTCCTGACTTTC.

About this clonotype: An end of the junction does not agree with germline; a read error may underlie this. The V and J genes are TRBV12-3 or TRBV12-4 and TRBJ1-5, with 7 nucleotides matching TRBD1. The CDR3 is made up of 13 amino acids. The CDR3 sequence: CSSSHTGDQPQHF. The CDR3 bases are TGTTCCAGCAGTCATACAGGGGATCAGCCGCAGCATTTT.

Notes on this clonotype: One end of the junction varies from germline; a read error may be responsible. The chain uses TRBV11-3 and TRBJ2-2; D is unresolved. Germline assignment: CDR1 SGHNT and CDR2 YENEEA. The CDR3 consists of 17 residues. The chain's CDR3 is CASSPHQLTSNTRELFF. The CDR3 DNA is TGTGCCAGCAGCCCCCATCAGTTGACATCGAACACCAGGGAGCTGTTTTTT.

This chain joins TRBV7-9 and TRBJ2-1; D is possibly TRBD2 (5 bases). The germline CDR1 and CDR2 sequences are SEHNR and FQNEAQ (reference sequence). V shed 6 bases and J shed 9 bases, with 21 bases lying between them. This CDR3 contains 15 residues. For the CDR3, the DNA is TGTGCCAGCAGGCCGGGGTCGGACGGTAGAGGTGAGCAGTTCTTC. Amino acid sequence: CASRPGSDGRGEQFF. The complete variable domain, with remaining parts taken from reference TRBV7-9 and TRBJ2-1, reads DTGVSQNPRHKITKRGQNVTFRCDPISEHNRLYWYRQTLGQGPEFLTYFQNEAQLEKSRLLSDRFSAERPKGSFSTLEIQRTEQGDSAMYLCASRPGSDGRGEQFFGPGTRLTVL.

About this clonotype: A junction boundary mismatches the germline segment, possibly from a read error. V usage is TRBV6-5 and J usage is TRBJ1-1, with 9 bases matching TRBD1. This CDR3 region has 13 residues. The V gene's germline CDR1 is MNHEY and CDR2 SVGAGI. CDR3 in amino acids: CASSKQGATEVCF. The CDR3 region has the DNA TGTGCAAGCAGTAAACAGGGGGCCACTGAAGTTTGCTTT.

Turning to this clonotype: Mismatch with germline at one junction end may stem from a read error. CDR3 in amino acids: CAGSPGQIKNRYF. The CDR3, as DNA: TGTGCCGGCAGCCCGGGACAGATAAAAAATCGATACTTC. This chain links TRBV12-3 or TRBV12-4 with TRBJ2-4; 7 nucleotides align to TRBD1. CDR3 size: 13 residues.

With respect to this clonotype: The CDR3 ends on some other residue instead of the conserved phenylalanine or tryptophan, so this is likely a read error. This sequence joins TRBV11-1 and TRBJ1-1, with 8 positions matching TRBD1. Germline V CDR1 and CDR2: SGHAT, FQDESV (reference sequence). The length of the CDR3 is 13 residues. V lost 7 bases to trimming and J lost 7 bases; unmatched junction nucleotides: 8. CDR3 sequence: CASNQDRAYEAFI. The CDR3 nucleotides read TGTGCCAGCAACCAGGACAGGGCCTATGAAGCTTTCATT.

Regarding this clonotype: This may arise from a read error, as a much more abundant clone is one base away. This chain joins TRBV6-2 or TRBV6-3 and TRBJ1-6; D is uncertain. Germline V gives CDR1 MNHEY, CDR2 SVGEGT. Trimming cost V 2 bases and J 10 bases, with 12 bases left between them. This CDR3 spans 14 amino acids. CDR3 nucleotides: TGTGCCAGCAGTTACGAGGGAAAGAGATCACCCCTCCACTTT. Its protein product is CASSYEGKRSPLHF.